This T cell receptor beta chain came from a study of Ad26.COV2.S vaccination and SARS-CoV-2 variants. Notes on the study in general: It was reported that spike-specific CD8+ and CD4+ T cell responses were substantially broad after vaccination.

Data came from immunoSEQ multiplex PCR; TCRdb stores just in-frame clones and leaves some out. Here the sample spans 250,000 to 300,000 clones, around 87% being singletons. Trimming cost V 1 base and J 1 base, with 11 bases left between them. The CDR3 has 16 residues. Germline CDR1 and CDR2: LNHDA and SQIVND (reference sequence). Worth noting for this clone: Its antigen remains unidentified.

Indicated treatment: roughly 19 received Ad26.COV2.S at low or high dose, single or two shots; about 5 received placebo; per-sample allocation not given. On day 63 after the first injection, vaccine and placebo recipients gave samples. Expression of Wuhan-strain SARS-CoV-2 spike came from the Ad26 vector that formed the vaccine. The receptor was isolated from a person aged 18-60 years who received the Ad26.COV2.S COVID-19 vaccine or a placebo. The input for sequencing was peripheral blood, taken in a trial of Ad26.COV2.S vaccine versus placebo. The chain joins TRBV19 to TRBJ1-5; unclear D gene. The CDR3, as DNA: TGTGCCAGTAGTATAGTTTGGGGTGGGAGCAATCAGCCCCAGCATTTT. Its translation: CASSIVWGGSNQPQHF.